Listed here are 31 T cell receptor beta chains from one sample, sequenced in a study of OX40 agonist ivuxolimab in advanced cancers. TCRdb's copy holds only in-frame clones and misses some; the assay was immunoSEQ multiplex PCR. The table includes fewer than 80,000 clones, more than 70% detected once. The material was CD4+ or CD8+ T cells sorted from blood, obtained in a trial of the OX40 agonist ivuxolimab. These receptors were taken from an adult with an advanced solid tumor such as melanoma, head and neck, liver or kidney cancer.

In nucleotides, the CDR3 is TGTGCCTGGAGTGACACCCGGGGGCCACGGGAGACCCAGTACTTC. As protein: CAWSDTRGPRETQYF. The J gene is TRBJ2-5, the V gene TRBV30, with D perhaps assigned TRBD1 or TRBD2 (6 bases each). The CDR3 is 15 amino acids. Trimming stripped 1 base from V and 5 bases from J, with 17 bases between. The germline V gene has CDR1 GTSNPN and CDR2 SVGIG (reference sequence).

J is TRBJ1-2 and V is TRBV5-1; 7 bases are a match to TRBD1. The V gene's germline CDR1 is SGHRS and CDR2 YFSETQ. The CDR3 covers 14 residues. Losses at the gene ends were 2 bases for V and 4 bases for J; bases not matched to a gene: 5. CDR3 bases: TGCGCCAGCAGCTTCGATGGGACAGTCTATGGCTACACCTTC. Its protein is CASSFDGTVYGYTF.

V and J are TRBV18 and TRBJ2-6, with D unresolved. The CDR3 is 16 amino acids. The germline gives CDR1 KGHSH, CDR2 LQKENI. V lost 2 bases to trimming and J lost 0 bases, with 8 bases between them. The chain's CDR3 is CASSPRRDSGANVLTF. In DNA, the CDR3 is TGTGCCAGCTCACCAAGGAGAGACTCTGGGGCCAACGTCCTGACTTTC.

V and J are TRBV10-2 and TRBJ2-3, with TRBD2 matching over 10 bases. Germline V gives CDR1 WSHSY, CDR2 SAAADI. Germline trimming cut 3 bases from V and 3 bases from J; bases unmatched to any gene: 6. This CDR3 has 16 amino acids. The CDR3 spells CASSEAASGSTDTQYF. The CDR3 DNA reads as TGCGCCAGCAGTGAAGCGGCTAGCGGGAGTACAGATACGCAGTATTTT.

This clone came up once. The rearrangement uses TRBV5-4 and TRBJ2-3; no clear D gene. The CDR3 runs 13 residues. Trimming removed 2 bases at V and 4 bases at J, with 8 bases between. Germline V gene lookup returns CDR1 SGHNT and CDR2 YYREEE (reference sequence). CDR3 nucleotides: TGTGCCAGCAGCTTTATCCCGGCAGATACGCAGTATTTT. Translation gives CASSFIPADTQYF.

This clone came up a few times. The chain is built from TRBV28 and TRBJ1-6; possible D gene TRBD1, 5 bases. Germline values: CDR1 MDHEN, CDR2 SYDVKM. The V and J ends lost 4 bases and 8 bases respectively, with 18 bases between them. The length of the CDR3 is 16 residues. The CDR3 protein is CASSSNRAWDDSPLHF. CDR3 DNA: TGTGCCAGCAGTTCGAACCGGGCTTGGGACGATTCACCCCTCCACTTT.

The chain is built from TRBV6-6 and TRBJ1-2; no definite D call. CDR3 length: 14 amino acids. In germline, CDR1 is MNHNY, CDR2 SVGAGI (reference sequence). V was clipped by 2 bases and J by 8 bases, with 15 bases between them. The CDR3 sequence: CASSYLRFESGYTF. The DNA for the CDR3 is TGTGCCAGCAGTTACCTCCGTTTCGAATCGGGCTACACCTTC.

As DNA, the CDR3 is TGTGCCAGCAGCGTAGACTGGAGCTCCTACGAGCAGTACTTC. Protein product: CASSVDWSSYEQYF. The chain has TRBV9 and TRBJ2-7; D remains unclear. Germline CDR1 and CDR2: SGDLS and YYNGEE. Trimming pared 0 bases from V and 0 bases from J, leaving 7 bases between. CDR3 length: 14 amino acids.

The sample holds one count of this clone. The junction and the germline gene differ at one end; a read error may be behind it. The chain links TRBV18 to TRBJ2-5; 11 bases agree with TRBD2. The DNA end is a closer match to TRBJ2-7, so the J assignment may be wrong. The CDR3 runs to 14 residues. CDR1 and CDR2 from the germline V gene are KGHSH and LQKENI. The DNA for the CDR3 is TGTGCCAGCTCCCCACTAGCGGGAGTGTACGAGCAGTACTTC. Translation gives CASSPLAGVYEQYF.

The chain couples TRBV7-2 to TRBJ1-2, with no clear D. The CDR3 consists of 17 residues. Germline V gene data show CDR1 as SGHTA and CDR2 as FQGNSA. V gave up 5 bases and J gave up 4 bases, with 23 bases separating them. CDR3: CASSAGHRHFNVYGYTF. In nucleotides, the CDR3 is TGTGCCAGCAGCGCCGGTCACAGACACTTCAATGTCTATGGCTACACCTTC.

The rearrangement links TRBV19 to TRBJ1-5; TRBD1 matches at 9 bases. The CDR3 covers 15 residues. V shed 7 bases, J shed 4 bases, and the junction held 8 bases outside the gene matches. Germline V gene data show CDR1 as LNHDA and CDR2 as SQIVND (reference sequence). Here the CDR3 DNA reads TGTGCCAGTACCGCGACGGGGACAGGGAATCAGCCCCAGCATTTT. Amino acid sequence: CASTATGTGNQPQHF.

This clone was observed a few times. The genes are TRBV7-2 and TRBJ2-1; a possible D gene is TRBD1 (6 bases). Trimming cost V 7 bases and J 2 bases, with 15 bases left between them. CDR1 is SGHTA, CDR2 FQGNSA, per germline. The CDR3 consists of 15 residues. CDR3: CASTKLGGTYNEQFF. The CDR3 nucleotides are TGTGCCAGCACCAAGCTTGGGGGCACCTACAATGAGCAGTTCTTC.

The chain links TRBV5-1 to TRBJ2-5; D is possibly TRBD1 or TRBD2 (6 bases each). Trimming pared 4 bases from V and 5 bases from J, leaving 12 bases between. Germline CDR1 reads SGHRS; CDR2 reads YFSETQ. This CDR3 region has 13 residues. The CDR3, as DNA: TGCGCCAGCAGCCGGGGGCGATTGGAGACCCAGTACTTC. Translating it yields CASSRGRLETQYF.

The rearrangement links TRBV18 to TRBJ1-2; perhaps TRBD1 as D (5 bases). CDR3 length: 14 residues. Germline V gene sequence: CDR1 KGHSH, CDR2 LQKENI. V lost 3 bases to trimming and J lost 6 bases, with 14 bases between them. In nucleotides, the CDR3 is TGTGCCAGCTCACCCCCGGGACGGCCGAATGGCTACACCTTC. Translated, it gives CASSPPGRPNGYTF.

The chain joins TRBV4-3 to TRBJ2-1, with D perhaps matching TRBD2 (6 bases). The V end lost 0 bases, the J end lost 3 bases, and 9 bases lay between the germline ends. The germline gives CDR1 LGHNA, CDR2 YSLEER. The CDR3 is 15 amino acids. The CDR3: CASSQEREYYNEQFF. CDR3 DNA: TGCGCCAGCAGCCAAGAGCGGGAATACTACAATGAGCAGTTCTTC.

As DNA, the CDR3 is TGTGCCAGCAGTCCGACTAAACTCCTTAACTATGGCTACACCTTC. It codes for CASSPTKLLNYGYTF. The chain carries TRBV27 and TRBJ1-2; the D is unclear. The V and J ends lost 5 bases and 1 base respectively, with 14 bases between them. Germline CDR1 reads MNHEY; CDR2 reads SMNVEV (reference sequence). CDR3 length: 15 residues.

The V gene is TRBV4-1, the J gene TRBJ2-6; the D call may be TRBD1 or TRBD2 (5 bases each). Germline values: CDR1 MGHRA, CDR2 YSYEKL. Trimming took off 4 bases at V and 2 bases at J, with 9 bases between the two ends. The CDR3 consists of 15 residues. This CDR3 reads CASSLLGAGANVLTF. For the CDR3, the DNA is TGCGCCAGCAGCCTCTTGGGGGCTGGGGCCAACGTCCTGACTTTC.

The rearrangement joins TRBV6-5 to TRBJ2-3, with D unclear. Germline V gives CDR1 MNHEY, CDR2 SVGAGI. The V and J ends lost 7 bases and 5 bases respectively, with 13 bases between them. This CDR3 region has 13 residues. The CDR3 DNA reads TGTGCCAGCAACCCCCCCGGGCTAGATACGCAGTATTTT. This gives the protein CASNPPGLDTQYF.

This clone occurred a few times. V and J are TRBV5-1 and TRBJ2-2, with D possibly being TRBD2 (5 bases). V lost 5 bases, J lost 4 bases, and 9 bases lay in between. The V gene's germline CDR1 is SGHRS and CDR2 YFSETQ. This CDR3 comprises 13 residues. The CDR3 DNA is TGCGCCAGCAGTCGGGGAGCCACCGGGGAGCTGTTTTTT. This gives the protein CASSRGATGELFF.

V gene TRBV7-2 combines with J gene TRBJ2-3; D may match TRBD1 or TRBD2 (5 bases each). The germline gives CDR1 SGHTA, CDR2 FQGNSA. This CDR3 is 15 amino acids long. Trimming took 1 base from V and 4 from J, leaving 12 bases between them. CDR3: CASSLVWGSSDTQYF. The CDR3 DNA sequence: TGTGCCAGCAGCTTAGTTTGGGGGAGCTCAGATACGCAGTATTTT.

This clone came up a few times. The chain employs TRBV28 and TRBJ1-6; D unresolved. The V gene lost 5 bases and the J gene lost 0 bases, with 5 bases spanning the gap. Germline V gives CDR1 MDHEN, CDR2 SYDVKM. The CDR3 has 14 amino acids. CDR3 region: CASSASSYNSPLHF. For the CDR3, the DNA is TGTGCCAGCAGTGCCAGCTCCTATAATTCACCCCTCCACTTT. Complete variable domain (other parts from reference TRBV28 and TRBJ1-6): DVKVTQSSRYLVKRTGEKVFLECVQDMDHENMFWYRQDPGLGLRLIYFSYDVKMKEKGDIPEGYSVSREKKERFSLILESASTNQTSMYLCASSASSYNSPLHFGNGTRLTVT.

V and J are TRBV5-5 and TRBJ2-2; the D call may be TRBD1 or TRBD2 (5 bases each). The V and J ends lost 4 bases and 4 bases respectively, with 17 bases between them. Germline assignment: CDR1 SGHKS and CDR2 YYEKEE (reference sequence). The CDR3 length is 16 residues. The CDR3 sequence is CASSPYVGVGTGELFF. The CDR3 nucleotides are TGTGCCAGCAGCCCCTATGTGGGGGTGGGCACCGGGGAGCTGTTTTTT.

V and J are TRBV5-1 and TRBJ2-2, with D possibly matching TRBD1 (5 bases). The germline gives CDR1 SGHRS, CDR2 YFSETQ. The CDR3 contains 15 residues. V was trimmed by 1 base and J by 0 bases, leaving 7 bases between them. DNA for the CDR3: TGCGCCAGCAGCTTGCAGGGTCCGAACACCGGGGAGCTGTTTTTT. Translating it yields CASSLQGPNTGELFF.

This chain joins TRBV4-1 and TRBJ2-1, with 9 nucleotides matching TRBD2. The CDR3 length is 20 residues. CDR1 MGHRA and CDR2 YSYEKL come from the germline V gene. Losses at the gene ends were 1 base for V and 0 bases for J; bases not matched to a gene: 13. The chain's CDR3 is CASSQGRARGGLSSYNEQFF. CDR3 bases: TGCGCCAGCAGCCAAGGTCGGGCGCGGGGGGGCCTGAGCTCCTACAATGAGCAGTTCTTC.

This chain links TRBV5-1 with TRBJ2-5, with D perhaps matching TRBD1 (5 bases). This CDR3 is 14 amino acids long. CDR1 is SGHRS and CDR2 is YFSETQ in the germline V gene. Trimming stripped 2 bases from V and 5 bases from J, with 13 bases between. The CDR3 region has the DNA TGCGCCAGCAGCTTACAGGCTTCGGAGGAGACCCAGTACTTC. Protein product: CASSLQASEETQYF.

This clone has a single count. The genes are TRBV6-5 and TRBJ1-1, with D perhaps TRBD1 (5 bases). Germline CDR1 reads MNHEY; CDR2 reads SVGAGI. V was clipped by 7 bases and J by 10 bases, with 16 bases between them. The CDR3 extends over 12 amino acids. The CDR3 sequence: CASTDSFQGAFF. The DNA for the CDR3 is TGTGCCAGCACCGACAGCTTTCAAGGAGCTTTCTTT.

As to this clone: Other DNA sequences from this sample encode an identical CDR3 as well. V and J are TRBV5-1 and TRBJ2-1; TRBD2 matches at 7 bases. This CDR3 region has 14 residues. Losses at the gene ends were 1 base for V and 4 bases for J; bases not matched to a gene: 2. Germline CDR1 reads SGHRS; CDR2 reads YFSETQ. The CDR3 sequence: CASSLTGGYNEQFF. CDR3 nucleotide sequence: TGCGCCAGCAGCTTGACGGGAGGTTACAATGAGCAGTTCTTC.

This chain links TRBV10-2 with TRBJ1-2; TRBD1 is a possible D gene (5 bases). Germline CDR1 and CDR2: WSHSY and SAAADI. This CDR3 is 12 amino acids long. Between the trimmed V and J ends, which lost 4 bases and 8 bases, there was a span of 11 bases. CDR3 loop: CASSGQGDGYTF. As DNA, the CDR3 is TGCGCCAGCAGTGGGCAGGGTGACGGCTACACCTTC.

This chain connects TRBV5-1 to TRBJ2-3; D ambiguous. Trimming took 1 base from V and 2 from J, leaving 5 bases between them. The germline V gene has CDR1 SGHRS and CDR2 YFSETQ. The CDR3 totals 13 residues. CDR3 nucleotide sequence: TGCGCCAGCAGCTTGACGCACACAGATACGCAGTATTTT. Its protein is CASSLTHTDTQYF.

The chain employs TRBV11-3 and TRBJ2-3; 9 bases are a match to TRBD2. The CDR3 covers 15 residues. The trim removed 5 bases at V and 1 base at J, leaving 4 bases unmatched. Germline values: CDR1 SGHNT, CDR2 YENEEA. CDR3 DNA sequence: TGTGCCAGCAGCCCACGGACTAGCGGCACAGATACGCAGTATTTT. Its translation: CASSPRTSGTDTQYF.

This CDR3 reads CASSPTSGGYNEQFF. The CDR3 DNA reads TGTGCCAGCTCACCAACTAGCGGGGGGTACAATGAGCAGTTCTTC. The chain couples TRBV18 to TRBJ2-1; 12 bases align to TRBD2. The CDR3 is 15 amino acids. The germline V gene encodes CDR1 KGHSH and CDR2 LQKENI. J lost 4 bases, V lost 2 bases, and 0 bases had no gene match.